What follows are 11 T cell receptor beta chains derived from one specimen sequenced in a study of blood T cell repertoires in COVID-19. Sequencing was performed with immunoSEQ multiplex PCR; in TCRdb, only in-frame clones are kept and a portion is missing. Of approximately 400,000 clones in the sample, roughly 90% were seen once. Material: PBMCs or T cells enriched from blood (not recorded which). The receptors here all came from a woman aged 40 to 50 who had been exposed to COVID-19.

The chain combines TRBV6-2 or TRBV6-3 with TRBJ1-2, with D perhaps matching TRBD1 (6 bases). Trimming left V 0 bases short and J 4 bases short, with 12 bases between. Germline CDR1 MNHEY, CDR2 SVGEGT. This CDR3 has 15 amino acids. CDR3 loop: CASSYSGRGGYGYTF. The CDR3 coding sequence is TGTGCCAGCAGTTACTCGGGCAGGGGCGGCTATGGCTACACCTTC.

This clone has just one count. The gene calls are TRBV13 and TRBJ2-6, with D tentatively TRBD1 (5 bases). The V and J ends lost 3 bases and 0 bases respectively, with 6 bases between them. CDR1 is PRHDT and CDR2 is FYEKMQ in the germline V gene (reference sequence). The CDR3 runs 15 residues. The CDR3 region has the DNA TGTGCCAGCAGCTTCAGGGTCTCTGGGGCCAACGTCCTGACTTTC. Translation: CASSFRVSGANVLTF.

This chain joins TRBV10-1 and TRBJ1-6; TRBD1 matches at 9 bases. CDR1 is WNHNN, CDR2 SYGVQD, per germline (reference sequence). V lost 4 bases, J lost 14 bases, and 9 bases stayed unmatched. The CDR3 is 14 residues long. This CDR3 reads CASSATTGGQSLHF. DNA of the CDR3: TGCGCCAGCAGTGCAACGACAGGGGGTCAGTCCCTCCACTTT.

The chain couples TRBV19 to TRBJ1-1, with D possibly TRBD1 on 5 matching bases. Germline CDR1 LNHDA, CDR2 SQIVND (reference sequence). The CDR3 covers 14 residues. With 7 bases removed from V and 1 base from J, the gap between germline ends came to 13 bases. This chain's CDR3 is CASKTLGQNTEAFF. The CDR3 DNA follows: TGTGCCAGTAAAACCCTTGGACAGAACACTGAAGCTTTCTTT.

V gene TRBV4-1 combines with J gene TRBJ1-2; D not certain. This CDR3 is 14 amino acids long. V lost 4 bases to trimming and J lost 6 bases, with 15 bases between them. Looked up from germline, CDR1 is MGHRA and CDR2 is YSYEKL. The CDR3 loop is CASSPLMRVHGYTF. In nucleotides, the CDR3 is TGCGCCAGCAGCCCCCTTATGCGGGTCCATGGCTACACCTTC.

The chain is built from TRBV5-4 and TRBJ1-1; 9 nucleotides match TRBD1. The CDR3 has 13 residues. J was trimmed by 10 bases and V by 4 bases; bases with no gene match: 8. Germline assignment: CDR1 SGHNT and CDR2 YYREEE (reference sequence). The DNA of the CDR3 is TGTGCCAGCAGCGCGACAGGGGGGATAGTAGCTTTCTTT. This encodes CASSATGGIVAFF.

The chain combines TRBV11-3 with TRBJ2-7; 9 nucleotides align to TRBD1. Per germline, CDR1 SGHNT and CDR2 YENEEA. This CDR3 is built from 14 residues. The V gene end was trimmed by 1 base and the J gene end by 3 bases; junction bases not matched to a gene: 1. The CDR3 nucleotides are TGTGCCAGCAGCTTAGGGGACAGGGACTACGAGCAGTACTTC. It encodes CASSLGDRDYEQYF.

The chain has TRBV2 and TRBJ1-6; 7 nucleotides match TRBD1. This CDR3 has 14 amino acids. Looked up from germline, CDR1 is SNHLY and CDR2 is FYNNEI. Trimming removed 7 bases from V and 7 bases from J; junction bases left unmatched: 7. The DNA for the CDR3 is TGTGCCAGCACTGTGACAGGGCAGAATTCACCCCTCCACTTT. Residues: CASTVTGQNSPLHF.

The CDR3 here is CASSTQRGGTDTQYF. CDR3 DNA: TGTGCCAGCAGCACCCAACGGGGGGGCACAGATACGCAGTATTTT. V usage is TRBV25-1 and J usage is TRBJ2-3, with 7 bases that match TRBD2. The CDR3 extends over 15 amino acids. Germline V lookup: CDR1 MGHDK, CDR2 SYGVNS. The J segment lost 1 base and the V segment lost 6 bases, leaving 7 bases of the junction unmatched.

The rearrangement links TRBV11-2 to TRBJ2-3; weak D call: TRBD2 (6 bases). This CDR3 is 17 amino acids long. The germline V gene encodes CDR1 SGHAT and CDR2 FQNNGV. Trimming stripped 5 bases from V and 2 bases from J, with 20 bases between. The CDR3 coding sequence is TGTGCCAGCAGCCCCTCTACGGCGGGACGGGACACAGATACGCAGTATTTT. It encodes CASSPSTAGRDTDTQYF. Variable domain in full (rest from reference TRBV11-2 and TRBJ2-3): EAGVAQSPRYKIIEKRQSVAFWCNPISGHATLYWYQQILGQGPKLLIQFQNNGVVDDSQLPKDRFSAERLKGVDSTLKIQPAKLEDSAVYLCASSPSTAGRDTDTQYFGPGTRLTVL.

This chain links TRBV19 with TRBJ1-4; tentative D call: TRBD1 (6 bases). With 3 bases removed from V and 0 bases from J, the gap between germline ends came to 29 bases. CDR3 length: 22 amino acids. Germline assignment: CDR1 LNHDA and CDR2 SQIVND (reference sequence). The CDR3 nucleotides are TGTGCCAGTAGTATGTTCCTAAATGGACAGTCCTCCTGGGATGCAACTAATGAAAAACTGTTTTTT. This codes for CASSMFLNGQSSWDATNEKLFF.